The rows below give T cell receptor beta chains drawn from one sample of a study of siplizumab effects on memory and regulatory T cells. The data were produced by immunoSEQ multiplex PCR, yet TCRdb's version contains in-frame clones alone and is incomplete. The sample records approximately 100,000 clones, approximately 90% being singletons. The sequenced sample consisted of Tregs sorted from blood. The receptors were gathered from a human donor in good health. Both conserved end residues are trimmed from each CDR3. Each record gives: CDR3 length, V gene, J gene, clone size, CDR3 protein. Size tells how often a clone was seen (once, few, many) or the class of an expanded clone, and some rows leave it out.

13,TRBV30,TRBJ2-3,.,AWRPRAGVTDTQY
11,TRBV25-1,TRBJ1-1,.,ASSDTGTTEAF
19,TRBV5-1,TRBJ2-4,.,ASSLAVRSGHFMGAKNIQY
10,TRBV29-1,TRBJ2-5,.,SVAVSQETQY
13,TRBV6-1,TRBJ1-5,.,ASSELDRGFQPQH
10,TRBV30,TRBJ2-1,.,ACLGLVVEQF
11,TRBV6-5,TRBJ1-1,.,ASRKGQSGRAF
15,TRBV4-1,TRBJ1-3,once,ASSQDGTFGSGNTIY
12,TRBV10-3,TRBJ1-2,few,AISADTTNYGYT
13,TRBV5-1,TRBJ2-2,.,ASSLDGRDTGELF
12,TRBV28,TRBJ2-2,.,ASSFRQLTGELF
13,TRBV11-2,TRBJ2-7,.,ASSLARRFSYEQY
12,TRBV30,TRBJ2-3,.,ACHPPAQTDTQY
11,TRBV2,TRBJ1-1,.,ASRRTGGTEAF
13,TRBV11-1,TRBJ2-7,.,ASSRQGAPSYEQY
13,TRBV7-9,TRBJ2-3,.,ASSETGWGTDTQY
12,TRBV30,TRBJ2-3,.,AWSVRGVRDTQY
13,TRBV30,TRBJ1-6,.,AWRRLSSYNSPLH
13,TRBV29-1,TRBJ1-4,.,SVEVQGQGYEKLF
13,TRBV28,TRBJ2-3,.,ASSFQDRVLNTQY
12,TRBV2,TRBJ1-2,few,ASSEQDRNYGYT
12,TRBV18,TRBJ2-5,.,ASSPSISGETQY
12,TRBV15,TRBJ2-1,once,ATSVQSSYNEQF
12,TRBV19,TRBJ2-3,.,ASSIWEKGDTQY
11,TRBV2,TRBJ2-4,.,ASRGTGLNIQY
11,TRBV6-5,TRBJ2-7,once,ASSYRRGIEQY
11,TRBV5-1,TRBJ1-1,.,ASSSGGSTEAF
13,TRBV5-6,TRBJ2-7,.,ASSLTGTGVNEQY
12,TRBV29-1,TRBJ1-1,.,SAIRGVVNTEAF
10,TRBV29-1,TRBJ1-5,.,SVRDSNQPQH
11,TRBV5-1,TRBJ1-4,.,ASSFGQGEKLF
15,TRBV9,TRBJ2-3,.,ASSVGSRGGKVMTQY
11,TRBV2,TRBJ1-2,.,ASPALGYYGYT
13,TRBV15,TRBJ2-7,.,ATSRGPSGIYEQY
12,TRBV18,TRBJ1-5,few,ASSPTGGNQPQH
13,TRBV9,TRBJ2-7,.,ASSPLEVSSYEQY
12,TRBV18,TRBJ1-1,.,ASSPLTPSTEAF
8,TRBV19,TRBJ2-2,.,ASSNRELF
10,TRBV6-1,TRBJ1-2,.,ASNLGQGGYT
12,TRBV9,TRBJ2-1,.,ASSVVYGGDEQF
14,TRBV5-1,TRBJ2-5,once,ASRATGGLALETQY
11,TRBV27,TRBJ1-2,once,ASSFGQHYGYT
16,TRBV9,TRBJ2-1,.,ASSSVGGRALVDNEQF
13,TRBV9,TRBJ2-4,.,ASSSLGGQKNIQY
12,TRBV7-9,TRBJ1-4,.,ASSLAGGGEKLF
11,TRBV2,TRBJ2-3,.,ASSERLGDTQY
13,TRBV19,TRBJ1-5,once,ASSIAQYSNQPQH
16,TRBV7-8,TRBJ2-6,.,ASSLKGQALSGANVLT
10,TRBV5-1,TRBJ2-3,.,ASSLGTGRSY
13,TRBV19,TRBJ2-1,.,ASSAGRGPYNEQF